Listed below are T cell receptor beta chains from one sample, sequenced in a study of control samples from healthy donors and cancer patients. Sequencing used immunoSEQ multiplex PCR; TCRdb keeps in-frame clones, though not all of them. This sample has about 120,000 clones, with roughly 90% found just once. Sequencing used blood. The receptors stem from a man aged 50 or older in good health. CDR3s include the opening cysteine and the closing phenylalanine or tryptophan. The order of the fields is CDR3 length, V gene, J gene, clone size, D gene, CDR3 protein, CDR3 DNA. The D gene is left open where the match is weak. Not all rows give a size; the values are once, few, many and, for expanded clones, a class.

14,TRBV4-3,TRBJ2-5,-,-,CASSQEPGRATQYF,TGCGCCAGCAGCCAAGAACCGGGTAGGGCGACCCAGTACTTC
15,TRBV6-5,TRBJ1-2,-,-,CASSYSLQRGYGYTF,TGTGCCAGCAGTTACTCTCTCCAGAGGGGCTATGGCTACACCTTC
13,TRBV11-2,TRBJ1-5,once,-,CASSPGLNQPQHF,TGTGCCAGCAGCCCGGGGCTGAATCAGCCCCAGCATTTT
17,TRBV7-9,TRBJ1-3,-,TRBD1,CASSSGQGAGSLNTIYF,TGTGCCAGCAGCTCTGGACAGGGGGCCGGTAGTCTCAACACCATATATTTT
14,TRBV19,TRBJ1-1,-,-,CASSIGGMNTEAFF,TGTGCCAGTAGTATAGGGGGCATGAACACTGAAGCTTTCTTT
12,TRBV12-3/TRBV12-4,TRBJ1-2,-,TRBD1,CASTGQGYGYTF,TGTGCCAGCACGGGACAGGGCTATGGCTACACCTTC
13,TRBV27,TRBJ2-1,-,TRBD1,CASTLTGGREQFF,TGTGCCAGCACCCTGACAGGGGGACGAGAGCAGTTCTTC
15,TRBV30,TRBJ1-5,few,TRBD1,CAWATGAYSNQPQHF,TGTGCCTGGGCAACAGGGGCATATAGCAATCAGCCCCAGCATTTT
13,TRBV6-5,TRBJ1-6,-,-,CASSNHFNSPLHF,TGTGCCAGCAGTAACCACTTTAATTCACCCCTCCACTTT
14,TRBV6-2/TRBV6-3,TRBJ2-7,-,TRBD2,CASSPPSGGAEQYF,TGTGCCAGCAGTCCGCCCAGCGGGGGGGCCGAGCAGTACTTC
15,TRBV6-4,TRBJ1-2,-,TRBD1,CASSDPGQGDYGYTF,TGTGCCAGCAGTGACCCTGGACAGGGCGACTATGGCTACACCTTC
15,TRBV6-5,TRBJ1-1,-,TRBD1,CASSYSTGGGTEAFF,TGTGCCAGCAGTTACTCGACAGGGGGCGGCACTGAAGCTTTCTTT
13,TRBV4-1,TRBJ1-2,few,-,CASSQGENYGYTF,TGCGCCAGCAGCCAAGGAGAGAACTATGGCTACACCTTC
13,TRBV12-3/TRBV12-4,TRBJ1-1,-,-,CASSFDQSTEAFF,TGTGCCAGCAGCTTTGACCAGAGCACTGAAGCTTTCTTT
16,TRBV5-5,TRBJ2-7,-,TRBD1,CASSGEAGTALNEQYF,TGTGCCAGCAGCGGTGAGGCCGGGACAGCCTTAAACGAGCAGTACTTC
14,TRBV19,TRBJ2-2,few,-,CASNVWVNTGELFF,TGTGCCAGTAATGTGTGGGTGAACACCGGGGAGCTGTTTTTT
17,TRBV4-1,TRBJ2-5,-,-,CASSQDRGRGNQETQYF,TGCGCCAGCAGCCAAGATCGGGGGAGAGGAAACCAAGAGACCCAGTACTTC
13,TRBV29-1,TRBJ2-1,-,-,CSVDLHAAGEQFF,TGCAGCGTTGATTTACATGCAGCAGGTGAGCAGTTCTTC
16,TRBV7-9,TRBJ1-5,once,-,CASSLAATGSPQPQHF,TGTGCCAGCAGCTTAGCGGCCACAGGGTCGCCTCAGCCCCAGCATTTT
14,TRBV29-1,TRBJ1-2,once,-,CSVETLPFNYGYTF,TGCAGCGTTGAAACCCTTCCTTTTAACTATGGCTACACCTTC